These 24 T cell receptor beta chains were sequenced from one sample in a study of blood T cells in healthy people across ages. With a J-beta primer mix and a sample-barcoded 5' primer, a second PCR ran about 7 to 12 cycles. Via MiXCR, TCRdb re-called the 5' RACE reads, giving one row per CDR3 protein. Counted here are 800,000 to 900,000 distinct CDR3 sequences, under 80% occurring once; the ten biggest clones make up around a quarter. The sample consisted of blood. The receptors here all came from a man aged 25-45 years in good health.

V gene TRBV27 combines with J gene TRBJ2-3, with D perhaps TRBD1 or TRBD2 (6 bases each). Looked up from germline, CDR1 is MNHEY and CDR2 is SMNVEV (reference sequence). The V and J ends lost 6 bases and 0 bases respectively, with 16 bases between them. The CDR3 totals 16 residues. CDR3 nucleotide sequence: TGTGCCAGCAGCCATTCGGGGGCAAGAAGCACAGATACGCAGTATTTT. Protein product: CASSHSGARSTDTQYF.

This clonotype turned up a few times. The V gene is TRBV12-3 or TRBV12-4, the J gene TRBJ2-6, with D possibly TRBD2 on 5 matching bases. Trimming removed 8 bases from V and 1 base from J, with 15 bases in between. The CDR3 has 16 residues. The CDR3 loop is CASGPRRGSGANVLTF. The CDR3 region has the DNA TGTGCCAGCGGCCCCCGCCGGGGTTCTGGGGCCAACGTCCTGACTTTC.

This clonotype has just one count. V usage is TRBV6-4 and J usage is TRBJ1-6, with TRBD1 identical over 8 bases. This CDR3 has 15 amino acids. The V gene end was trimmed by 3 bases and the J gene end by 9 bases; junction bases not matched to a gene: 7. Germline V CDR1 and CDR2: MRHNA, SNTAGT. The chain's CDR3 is CASSESTGGLSPLHF. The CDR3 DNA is TGTGCCAGCAGTGAGTCAACAGGGGGACTTTCACCCCTCCACTTT.

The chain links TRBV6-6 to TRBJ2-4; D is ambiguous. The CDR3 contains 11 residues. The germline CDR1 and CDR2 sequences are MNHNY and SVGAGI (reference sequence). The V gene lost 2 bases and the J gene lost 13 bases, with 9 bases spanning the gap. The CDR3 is CASSYTTDQYF. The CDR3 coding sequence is TGTGCCAGCAGTTACACCACAGACCAGTACTTC.

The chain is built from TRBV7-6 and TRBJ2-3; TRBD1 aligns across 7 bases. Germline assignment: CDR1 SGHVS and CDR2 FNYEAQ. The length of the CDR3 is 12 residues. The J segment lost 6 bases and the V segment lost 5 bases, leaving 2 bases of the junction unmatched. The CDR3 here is CASSHRGDTQYF. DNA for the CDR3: TGTGCCAGCAGCCACAGGGGCGATACGCAGTATTTT. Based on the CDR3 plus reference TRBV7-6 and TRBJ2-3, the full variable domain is GAGVSQSPRYKVTKRGQDVALRCDPISGHVSLYWYRQALGQGPEFLTYFNYEAQQDKSGLPNDRFSAERPEGSISTLTIQRTEQRDSAMYRCASSHRGDTQYFGPGTRLTVL.

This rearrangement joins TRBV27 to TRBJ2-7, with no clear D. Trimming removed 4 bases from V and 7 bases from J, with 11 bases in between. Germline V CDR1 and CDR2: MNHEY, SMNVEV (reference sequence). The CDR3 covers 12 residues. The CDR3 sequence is CASSSLAREQYF. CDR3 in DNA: TGTGCCAGCAGTTCACTCGCTAGAGAGCAGTACTTC.

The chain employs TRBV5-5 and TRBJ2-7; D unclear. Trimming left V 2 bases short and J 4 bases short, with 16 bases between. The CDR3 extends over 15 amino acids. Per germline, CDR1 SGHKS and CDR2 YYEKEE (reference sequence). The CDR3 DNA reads TGTGCCAGCAGCTTTGATGGATATCTTACTTACGAGCAGTACTTC. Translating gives CASSFDGYLTYEQYF.

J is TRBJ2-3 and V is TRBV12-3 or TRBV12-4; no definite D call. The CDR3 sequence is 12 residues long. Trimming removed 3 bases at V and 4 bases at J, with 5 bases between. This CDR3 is CASSFWSDTQYF. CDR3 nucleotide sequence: TGTGCCAGCAGTTTCTGGTCAGATACGCAGTATTTT.

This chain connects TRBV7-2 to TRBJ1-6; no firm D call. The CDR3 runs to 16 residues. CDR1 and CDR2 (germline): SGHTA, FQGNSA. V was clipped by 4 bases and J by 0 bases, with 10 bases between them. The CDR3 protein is CASSWTPSSYNSPLHF. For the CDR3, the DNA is TGTGCCAGCAGCTGGACGCCGAGCTCCTATAATTCACCCCTCCACTTT. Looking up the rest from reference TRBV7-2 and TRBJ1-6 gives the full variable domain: GAGVSQSPSNKVTEKGKDVELRCDPISGHTALYWYRQSLGQGLEFLIYFQGNSAPDKSGLPSDRFSAERTGGSVSTLTIQRTQQEDSAVYLCASSWTPSSYNSPLHFGNGTRLTVT.

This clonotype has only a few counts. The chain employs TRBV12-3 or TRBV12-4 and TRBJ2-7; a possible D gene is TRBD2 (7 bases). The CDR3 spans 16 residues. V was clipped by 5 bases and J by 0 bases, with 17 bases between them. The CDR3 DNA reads TGTGCCAGCAGTATGGGAGGGGGGAAACTCTCCTACGAGCAGTACTTC. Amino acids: CASSMGGGKLSYEQYF.

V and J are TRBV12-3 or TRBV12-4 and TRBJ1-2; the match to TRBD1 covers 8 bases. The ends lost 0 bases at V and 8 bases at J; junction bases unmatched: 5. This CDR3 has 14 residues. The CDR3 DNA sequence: TGTGCCAGCAGTTTAGCTGAGACAGGGGCCGGCTACACCTTC. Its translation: CASSLAETGAGYTF.

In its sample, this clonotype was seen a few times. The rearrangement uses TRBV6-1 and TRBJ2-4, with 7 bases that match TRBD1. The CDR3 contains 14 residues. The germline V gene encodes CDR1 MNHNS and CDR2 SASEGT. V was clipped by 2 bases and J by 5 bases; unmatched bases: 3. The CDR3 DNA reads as TGTGCCAGCAGTGAACCAGGGGGTCAAAACATTCAGTACTTC. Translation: CASSEPGGQNIQYF.

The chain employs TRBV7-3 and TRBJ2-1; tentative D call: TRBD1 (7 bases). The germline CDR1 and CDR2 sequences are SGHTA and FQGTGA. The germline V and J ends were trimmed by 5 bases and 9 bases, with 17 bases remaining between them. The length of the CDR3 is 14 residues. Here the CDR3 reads CASSPGGTGPEQFF. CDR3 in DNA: TGTGCCAGCAGCCCAGGGGGGACGGGCCCTGAGCAGTTCTTC.

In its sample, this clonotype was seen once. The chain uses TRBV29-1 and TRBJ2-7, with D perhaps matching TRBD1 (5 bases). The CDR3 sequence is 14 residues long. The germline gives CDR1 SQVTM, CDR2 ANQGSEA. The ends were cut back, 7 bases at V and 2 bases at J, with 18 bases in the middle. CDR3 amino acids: CSALVMGPPYEQYF. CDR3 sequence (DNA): TGCAGCGCGTTGGTTATGGGGCCACCCTACGAGCAGTACTTC.

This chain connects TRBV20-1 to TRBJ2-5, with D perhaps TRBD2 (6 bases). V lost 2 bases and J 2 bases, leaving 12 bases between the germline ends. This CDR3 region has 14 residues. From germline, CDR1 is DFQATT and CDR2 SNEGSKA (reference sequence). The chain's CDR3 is CSARSTGTQETQYF. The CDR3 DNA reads TGCAGTGCTAGAAGTACCGGGACTCAAGAGACCCAGTACTTC.

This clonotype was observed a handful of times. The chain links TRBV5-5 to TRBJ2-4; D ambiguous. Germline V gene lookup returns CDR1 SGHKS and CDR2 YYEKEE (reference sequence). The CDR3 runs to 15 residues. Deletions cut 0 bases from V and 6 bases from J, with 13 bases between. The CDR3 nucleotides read TGTGCCAGCAGCTTGGAGGGTGGGTCCAGAAACATTCAGTACTTC. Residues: CASSLEGGSRNIQYF.

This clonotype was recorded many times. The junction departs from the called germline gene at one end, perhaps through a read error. CDR3 amino acids: CASSLTQGPYEQYF. The CDR3 DNA reads as TGCGCCAGCAGCTTGACACAAGGCCCCTACGAGCAGTACTTC. V and J are TRBV5-5 and TRBJ2-7, with no clear D. CDR1 is SGHKS and CDR2 is YYEKEE in the germline V gene (reference sequence). The CDR3 is 14 amino acids.

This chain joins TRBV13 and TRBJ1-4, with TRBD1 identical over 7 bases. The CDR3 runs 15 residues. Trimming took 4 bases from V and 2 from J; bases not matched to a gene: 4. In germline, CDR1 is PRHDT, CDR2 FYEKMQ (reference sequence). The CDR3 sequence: CASSSQGRTNEKLFF. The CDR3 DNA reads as TGTGCCAGCAGCTCACAGGGGAGGACTAATGAAAAACTGTTTTTT. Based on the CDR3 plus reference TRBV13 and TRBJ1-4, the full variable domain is AAGVIQSPRHLIKEKRETATLKCYPIPRHDTVYWYQQGPGQDPQFLISFYEKMQSDKGSIPDRFSAQQFSDYHSELNMSSLELGDSALYFCASSSQGRTNEKLFFGSGTQLSVL.

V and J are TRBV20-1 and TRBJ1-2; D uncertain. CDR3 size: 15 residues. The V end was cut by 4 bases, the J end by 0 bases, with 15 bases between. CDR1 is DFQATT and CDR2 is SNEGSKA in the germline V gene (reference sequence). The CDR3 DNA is TGCAGTGCTACCTTCGGTAGAGCTTCTAACTATGGCTACACCTTC. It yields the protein CSATFGRASNYGYTF.

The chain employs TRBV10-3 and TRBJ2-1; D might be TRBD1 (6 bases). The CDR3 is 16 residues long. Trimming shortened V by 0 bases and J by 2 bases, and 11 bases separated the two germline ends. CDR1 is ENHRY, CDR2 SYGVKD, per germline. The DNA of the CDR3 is TGTGCCATCAGTGAGTCGGGCAGGGGAACCTACAATGAGCAGTTCTTC. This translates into CAISESGRGTYNEQFF.

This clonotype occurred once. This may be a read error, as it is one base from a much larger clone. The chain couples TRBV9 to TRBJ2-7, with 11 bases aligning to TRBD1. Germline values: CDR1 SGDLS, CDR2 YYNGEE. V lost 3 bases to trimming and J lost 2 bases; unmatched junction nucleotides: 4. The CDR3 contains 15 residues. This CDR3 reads CASSAGQGATYEQYF. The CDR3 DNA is TGTGCCAGCAGCGCTGGACAGGGGGCCACCTACGAGCAGTACTTC. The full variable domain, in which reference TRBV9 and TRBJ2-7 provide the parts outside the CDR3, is DSGVTQTPKHLITATGQRVTLRCSPRSGDLSVYWYQQSLDQGLQFLIQYYNGEERAKGNILERFSAQQFPDLHSELNLSSLELGDSALYFCASSAGQGATYEQYFGPGTRLTVT.

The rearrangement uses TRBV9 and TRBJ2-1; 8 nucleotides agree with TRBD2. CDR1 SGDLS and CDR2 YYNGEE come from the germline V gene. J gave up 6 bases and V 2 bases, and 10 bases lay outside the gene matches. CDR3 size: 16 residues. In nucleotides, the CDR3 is TGTGCCAGCAGCGTTTATTCGGGGGGGCGCGGCAATGAGCAGTTCTTC. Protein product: CASSVYSGGRGNEQFF.

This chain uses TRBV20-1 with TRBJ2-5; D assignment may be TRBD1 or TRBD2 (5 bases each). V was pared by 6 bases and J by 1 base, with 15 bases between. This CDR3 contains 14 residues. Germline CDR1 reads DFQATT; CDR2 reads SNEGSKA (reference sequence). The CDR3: CSAPKGSVQETQYF. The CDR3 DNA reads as TGCAGTGCCCCCAAGGGGAGCGTCCAAGAGACCCAGTACTTC.

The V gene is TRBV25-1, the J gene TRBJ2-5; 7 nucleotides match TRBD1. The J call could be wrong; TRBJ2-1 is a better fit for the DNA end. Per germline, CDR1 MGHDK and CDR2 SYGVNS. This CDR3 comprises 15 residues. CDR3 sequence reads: CASRKDREFGETQFF. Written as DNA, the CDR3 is TGTGCCAGCAGGAAAGACAGGGAATTTGGGGAGACCCAGTTCTTC.